The 30 T cell receptor beta chains listed next were all sequenced from one sample in a study of blood T cell repertoires in COVID-19. Repertoires were generated with immunoSEQ multiplex PCR, while TCRdb's copy carries only in-frame clones and drops some. The data show under 300,000 clones, roughly four fifths seen once. Sequencing was carried out using peripheral blood. All receptors derive from a woman under 30 with acute or convalescent COVID-19.

The DNA of the CDR3 is TGTGCCAGTACGACAGGACTTGAAGCTTTCTTT. This sequence encodes CASTTGLEAFF. The chain joins TRBV6-5 to TRBJ1-1; perhaps TRBD1 as D (6 bases). The CDR3 is 11 amino acids. The V gene's germline CDR1 is MNHEY and CDR2 SVGAGI. The germline V and J ends were trimmed by 9 bases and 7 bases, with 12 bases remaining between them.

The chain joins TRBV15 to TRBJ2-3; 8 nucleotides line up with TRBD2. Trimming removed 3 bases from V and 6 bases from J; junction bases left unmatched: 5. The CDR3 length is 14 residues. Germline values: CDR1 LNHNV, CDR2 YYDKDF (reference sequence). The CDR3 sequence is CATSRERETDTQYF. The CDR3 nucleotides are TGTGCCACCAGCAGGGAGCGGGAGACGGATACGCAGTATTTT.

J is TRBJ2-1 and V is TRBV7-9, with TRBD2 identical over 11 bases. There are 15 residues in the CDR3. Trimming cost V 5 bases and J 8 bases; bases outside gene matches: 8. Per germline, CDR1 SEHNR and CDR2 FQNEAQ (reference sequence). The CDR3 region has the DNA TGTGCCAGCAGCAATGTAGCGGGAGGGCCACATGAGCAGTTCTTC. Its translation: CASSNVAGGPHEQFF.

The rearrangement uses TRBV19 and TRBJ1-5, with TRBD1 matching 8 bases. CDR1 LNHDA and CDR2 SQIVND come from the germline V gene (reference sequence). This CDR3 comprises 14 residues. J lost 4 bases, V lost 10 bases, and 9 bases had no gene match. The CDR3 region is CATTTGTGNQPQHF. The CDR3 DNA follows: TGTGCCACTACGACCGGGACAGGAAATCAGCCCCAGCATTTT.

This clone was seen a single time. The V and J genes are TRBV4-1 and TRBJ1-5, with 11 bases matching TRBD1. Trimming took 1 base from V and 8 from J; bases not matched to a gene: 10. The length of the CDR3 is 17 residues. The germline gives CDR1 MGHRA, CDR2 YSYEKL. CDR3 region: CASSQGTGQGVLEPQHF. DNA of the CDR3: TGCGCCAGCAGCCAAGGGACGGGACAGGGGGTTTTAGAGCCCCAGCATTTT.

V is TRBV30 and J is TRBJ2-6; 10 bases agree with TRBD1. Trimming took 0 bases from V and 0 from J; bases not matched to a gene: 5. The CDR3 spans 18 residues. CDR1 and CDR2 from the germline V gene are GTSNPN and SVGIG (reference sequence). The CDR3 nucleotides read TGTGCCTGGAGTGTGGGGACAGGGGTGCACTCTGGGGCCAACGTCCTGACTTTC. This encodes CAWSVGTGVHSGANVLTF.

The chain couples TRBV19 to TRBJ2-5; D remains unclear. There are 13 residues in the CDR3. Trimming pared 3 bases from V and 2 bases from J, leaving 7 bases between. Germline CDR1 reads LNHDA; CDR2 reads SQIVND (reference sequence). CDR3 sequence: CASSISLQETQYF. The DNA of the CDR3 is TGTGCCAGTAGTATTAGCCTACAAGAGACCCAGTACTTC.

The chain recombines TRBV7-2 with TRBJ2-7; D perhaps matches TRBD2 (6 bases). Deletions cut 5 bases from V and 3 bases from J, with 17 bases between. The germline CDR1 and CDR2 sequences are SGHTA and FQGNSA. This CDR3 is built from 15 residues. The CDR3 sequence is CASSRTGTGIYEQYF. The CDR3 nucleotides read TGTGCCAGCAGCCGGACCGGGACTGGTATCTACGAGCAGTACTTC.

This sequence joins TRBV5-1 and TRBJ2-7, with TRBD2 matching over 10 bases. Trimming took 2 bases from V and 1 from J; bases not matched to a gene: 0. Germline CDR1 and CDR2: SGHRS and YFSETQ. The length of the CDR3 is 14 residues. CDR3 loop: CASSLLAGSYEQYF. The CDR3 DNA is TGCGCCAGCAGCTTACTAGCGGGGTCCTACGAGCAGTACTTC.

The chain is built from TRBV18 and TRBJ1-1; D ambiguous. CDR1 and CDR2 from the germline V gene are KGHSH and LQKENI. The V end was cut by 3 bases, the J end by 1 base, with 9 bases between. This CDR3 is built from 14 residues. The CDR3 DNA reads as TGTGCCAGCTCACCGAACATAAGGAACACTGAAGCTTTCTTT. Residues: CASSPNIRNTEAFF.

This clone was seen once. The rearrangement uses TRBV19 and TRBJ1-5; D gene ambiguous. There are 17 residues in the CDR3. Germline-derived CDR1 and CDR2 are LNHDA and SQIVND (reference sequence). Trimming left V 0 bases short and J 2 bases short, with 14 bases between. CDR3 in DNA: TGTGCCAGTAGTATAGACGGAGGACGAACGGGCAATCAGCCCCAGCATTTT. Its protein product is CASSIDGGRTGNQPQHF.

The chain joins TRBV27 to TRBJ1-5; 8 bases match TRBD1. V lost 5 bases and J lost 2; bases outside the gene matches: 5. Per germline, CDR1 MNHEY and CDR2 SMNVEV (reference sequence). The CDR3 consists of 15 residues. DNA for the CDR3: TGTGCCAGCAGTCAGGGGGCGTTGGGCAATCAGCCCCAGCATTTT. This translates into CASSQGALGNQPQHF.

The chain combines TRBV10-2 with TRBJ1-6; D might be TRBD1 (6 bases). Germline V CDR1 and CDR2: WSHSY, SAAADI. Trimming shortened V by 6 bases and J by 6 bases, and 12 bases separated the two germline ends. This CDR3 has 14 amino acids. CDR3 nucleotides: TGCGCCAGCAGGACCGGGACAACTAATTCACCCCTCCACTTT. Protein product: CASRTGTTNSPLHF.

This sequence joins TRBV2 and TRBJ1-2; perhaps TRBD1 as D (6 bases). The CDR3 is made up of 12 amino acids. Trimming shortened V by 4 bases and J by 7 bases, and 10 bases separated the two germline ends. Germline CDR1 SNHLY, CDR2 FYNNEI. CDR3 coding DNA: TGTGCCAGCAGTGGGGACATGACTGGCTACACCTTC. Translating gives CASSGDMTGYTF.

This clone was found a few times. The rearrangement links TRBV7-2 to TRBJ1-6; D not resolved. The germline V gene encodes CDR1 SGHTA and CDR2 FQGNSA. The V and J ends lost 5 bases and 9 bases respectively, with 8 bases between them. CDR3 size: 12 residues. In DNA, the CDR3 is TGTGCCAGCAGCCCCGTCGGTTCACCCCTCCACTTT. Protein: CASSPVGSPLHF.

The V and J genes are TRBV28 and TRBJ1-5; 8 bases line up with TRBD1. CDR1 MDHEN and CDR2 SYDVKM come from the germline V gene. Trimming cost V 1 base and J 2 bases; bases outside gene matches: 4. This CDR3 region has 16 residues. CDR3 protein: CASSLFPDRGNQPQHF. The CDR3 DNA reads TGTGCCAGCAGTTTATTTCCGGACAGGGGCAATCAGCCCCAGCATTTT.

This clone was detected a few times. This chain links TRBV10-3 with TRBJ2-5; 10 bases map to TRBD2. The CDR3 sequence is 14 residues long. The J segment lost 4 bases and the V segment lost 9 bases, leaving 8 bases of the junction unmatched. The V gene's germline CDR1 is ENHRY and CDR2 SYGVKD. The CDR3 protein is CAIGAGGSIETQYF. CDR3 bases: TGTGCCATTGGAGCGGGAGGGTCTATAGAGACCCAGTACTTC.

V gene TRBV2 combines with J gene TRBJ1-1; D gene unclear. The V end was cut by 7 bases, the J end by 0 bases, with 15 bases between. CDR1 and CDR2 from the germline V gene are SNHLY and FYNNEI. CDR3 length: 15 residues. The CDR3 bases are TGTGCCAGCACTTGGAGAGCACCCATGAACACTGAAGCTTTCTTT. It translates to CASTWRAPMNTEAFF.

This chain connects TRBV28 to TRBJ1-1; a possible D gene is TRBD1 (6 bases). CDR3 length equals 14 residues. Trimming removed 8 bases at V and 1 base at J, with 14 bases between. Looked up from germline, CDR1 is MDHEN and CDR2 is SYDVKM. CDR3 sequence reads: CASLGTPWNTEAFF. The CDR3 DNA reads as TGTGCCAGCCTCGGGACACCCTGGAACACTGAAGCTTTCTTT.

The rearrangement links TRBV11-2 to TRBJ2-2; D uncertain. Germline V lookup: CDR1 SGHAT, CDR2 FQNNGV. Trimming stripped 3 bases from V and 3 bases from J, with 11 bases between. This CDR3 has 15 residues. As DNA, the CDR3 is TGTGCCAGCAGCTTCGCAAGACTCGACACCGGGGAGCTGTTTTTT. Its translation: CASSFARLDTGELFF.

This chain uses TRBV4-3 with TRBJ2-1; D is possibly TRBD1 (6 bases). CDR3 size: 12 residues. From germline, CDR1 is LGHNA and CDR2 YSLEER. V gave up 4 bases and J gave up 9 bases, with 10 bases separating them. CDR3 sequence (DNA): TGCGCCAGCAGCCCCAACAGGGTTGAGCAGTTCTTC. It codes for CASSPNRVEQFF.

This chain uses TRBV5-4 with TRBJ1-1; D gene unclear. Germline-derived CDR1 and CDR2 are SGHNT and YYREEE (reference sequence). V lost 4 bases and J lost 3, with 31 bases in between. This CDR3 region has 20 residues. The CDR3 bases are TGTGCCAGCAGCCTGCCTCGCCTTCCGGGATCCAACCCCGGGGACACTGAAGCTTTCTTT. It is translated as CASSLPRLPGSNPGDTEAFF.

In its sample, this clone was seen once. CDR3 in amino acids: CASSMGRSWNGYTF. The CDR3 nucleotides are TGTGCCAGTAGTATGGGCAGGTCATGGAATGGCTACACCTTC. This rearrangement joins TRBV19 to TRBJ1-2, with D hard to call. Per the germline V gene, CDR1 is LNHDA and CDR2 is SQIVND (reference sequence). This CDR3 has 14 residues. V lost 3 bases, J lost 6 bases, and 14 bases lay in between. Full variable domain (missing parts from reference TRBV19 and TRBJ1-2): DGGITQSPKYLFRKEGQNVTLSCEQNLNHDAMYWYRQDPGQGLRLIYYSQIVNDFQKGDIAEGYSVSREKKESFPLTVTSAQKNPTAFYLCASSMGRSWNGYTFGSGTRLTVV.

The genes are TRBV10-3 and TRBJ2-1; 8 positions agree with TRBD2. The CDR3 sequence is 16 residues long. Germline loops: CDR1 ENHRY, CDR2 SYGVKD. Trimming cost V 0 bases and J 1 base; bases outside gene matches: 2. CDR3 residues: CAISESASGSYNEQFF. Written as DNA, the CDR3 is TGTGCCATCAGTGAGTCGGCTAGCGGGTCCTACAATGAGCAGTTCTTC.

The CDR3 reads CASSPGTGGTGELFF. The CDR3 coding sequence is TGCGCCAGCAGCCCCGGGACAGGGGGAACCGGGGAGCTGTTTTTT. The gene calls are TRBV4-3 and TRBJ2-2, with 11 bases matching TRBD1. The length of the CDR3 is 15 residues. After removal of 4 bases from V and 5 bases from J, the junction contained 3 bases not matched to a gene. Per germline, CDR1 LGHNA and CDR2 YSLEER.

The chain joins TRBV30 to TRBJ2-7, with D possibly being TRBD2 (6 bases). V lost 5 bases and J lost 2, with 13 bases in between. The germline gives CDR1 GTSNPN, CDR2 SVGIG (reference sequence). The CDR3 spans 13 residues. DNA for the CDR3: TGTGCCTGGGGCCGGGGGACCACCTACGAGCAGTACTTC. Its protein product is CAWGRGTTYEQYF.

This clone is a singleton in its sample. This chain's CDR3 is CASSLARWETQYF. CDR3 bases: TGTGCCAGCAGCTTAGCGAGGTGGGAGACCCAGTACTTC. The chain carries TRBV11-3 and TRBJ2-5; unclear D gene. This CDR3 spans 13 amino acids. The germline V gene has CDR1 SGHNT and CDR2 YENEEA. V was trimmed by 1 base and J by 5 bases, leaving 8 bases between them.

This CDR3 is CASSWQGSTYNSPLHF. In DNA, the CDR3 is TGTGCCAGCAGCTGGCAGGGGTCGACCTATAATTCACCCCTCCACTTT. V is TRBV5-8 and J is TRBJ1-6; the D gene is possibly TRBD1 (6 bases). V shed 3 bases and J shed 2 bases, with 12 bases lying between them. CDR1 and CDR2 from the germline V gene are SGHTS and YDEGEE. This CDR3 region has 16 residues.

This rearrangement joins TRBV6-5 to TRBJ1-2; unclear D gene. From germline, CDR1 is MNHEY and CDR2 SVGAGI. The CDR3 extends over 14 amino acids. Trimming removed 0 bases at V and 7 bases at J, with 12 bases between. This chain's CDR3 is CASSYSRQILGYTF. The CDR3 DNA follows: TGTGCCAGCAGTTACTCGAGGCAGATTCTTGGCTACACCTTC.

This clone was counted between two and nine times. The chain employs TRBV5-4 and TRBJ1-1; D perhaps matches TRBD1 (5 bases). Per germline, CDR1 SGHNT and CDR2 YYREEE (reference sequence). V dropped 0 bases and J dropped 4 bases, with 10 bases sitting between them. CDR3 length: 14 amino acids. The CDR3 DNA sequence: TGTGCCAGCAGCTTGGGGGGCGGGAGCACTGAAGCTTTCTTT. Amino acids: CASSLGGGSTEAFF.